The 5 T cell receptor beta chains below were found in one sample sequenced in a study of neurological immune-mediated disorders. TCRdb re-analysed the 5' RACE reads in MiXCR, keeping a single row per CDR3 protein. This table holds under 75,000 distinct CDR3 sequences, 3% to 4% found once. Sequenced: PBMCs. These receptors were taken from a woman in her sixties or seventies with multiple sclerosis.

At least ten counts were recorded for this clonotype. V usage is TRBV5-1 and J usage is TRBJ2-3; D is possibly TRBD2 (5 bases). CDR3 length: 15 amino acids. From germline, CDR1 is SGHRS and CDR2 YFSETQ. Trimming pared 3 bases from V and 3 bases from J, leaving 14 bases between. CDR3 in DNA: TGCGCCAGCAGCTCCCTTAATAGCGTGACAGATACGCAGTATTTT. This sequence encodes CASSSLNSVTDTQYF.

This clonotype was recorded at least ten times. The genes are TRBV9 and TRBJ1-2, with TRBD1 matching over 7 bases. CDR3 size: 15 residues. Unmatched junction bases numbered 9, after V lost 3 bases and J lost 4 bases. Germline CDR1 SGDLS, CDR2 YYNGEE. The CDR3 DNA is TGTGCCAGCAGCGCCCCGGGACAGAGAAGCTATGGCTACACCTTC. This gives the protein CASSAPGQRSYGYTF.

At least ten counts were recorded for this clonotype. The rearrangement links TRBV14 to TRBJ1-1, with D unresolved. V shed 0 bases and J shed 6 bases, with 5 bases lying between them. In germline, CDR1 is SGHDN, CDR2 FVKESK. The CDR3 is 12 amino acids. The CDR3 bases are TGTGCCAGCAGCCAAGATCGGGCTGAAGCTTTCTTT. Amino acid sequence: CASSQDRAEAFF.

This chain joins TRBV2 and TRBJ2-3; no firm D call. V dropped 1 base and J dropped 0 bases, with 8 bases sitting between them. The CDR3 extends over 15 amino acids. Per germline, CDR1 SNHLY and CDR2 FYNNEI. CDR3 sequence: CASSEGHQSTDTQYF. In DNA form, the CDR3 reads TGTGCCAGCAGTGAAGGACACCAGAGCACAGATACGCAGTATTTT.

This clonotype has ten or more counts. J is TRBJ2-7 and V is TRBV4-1; no clear D. Germline CDR1 MGHRA, CDR2 YSYEKL. CDR3 length: 15 amino acids. The ends were cut back, 6 bases at V and 0 bases at J, with 15 bases in the middle. As DNA, the CDR3 is TGCGCCAGCAGGCCGCAGTGGAAGGGCTCCTACGAGCAGTACTTC. Amino acids: CASRPQWKGSYEQYF.